The 21 T cell receptor beta chains below all came from one sample that was sequenced in a study of TIL therapy for anti-PD-1-resistant metastatic lung cancer. Sample time point: pre-treatment sample, taken before nivolumab and TIL therapy. Most excised metastases sampled were pleural nodules or supraclavicular lymph nodes. This was the immunoSEQ v3 assay. The data were produced by immunoSEQ multiplex PCR, yet TCRdb's version contains in-frame clones alone and is incomplete. The sample includes approximately 95,000 clones, roughly 65% of them seen just once. The sequencing here drew on tumor tissue, taken at baseline. These receptors all come from a person aged 25 to 79 with non-small cell lung cancer.

There are a few counts of this clone. The V call is TRBV6-6, the J call TRBJ1-5; D gene uncertain. V was pared by 0 bases and J by 3 bases, with 9 bases between. The CDR3 runs to 15 residues. CDR1 is MNHNY, CDR2 SVGAGI, per germline (reference sequence). The CDR3 region is CASSYSARYNQPQHF. The CDR3 DNA reads TGTGCCAGCAGTTACTCGGCGAGATACAATCAGCCCCAGCATTTT.

The CDR3 DNA is TGTGCCAGCGGAAGAGGGAGGGGCTACACCTTC. Translated, it gives CASGRGRGYTF. The gene calls are TRBV12-3 or TRBV12-4 and TRBJ1-2, with D uncertain. V shed 8 bases and J shed 8 bases, with 12 bases lying between them. This CDR3 spans 11 amino acids.

The chain combines TRBV24-1 with TRBJ2-3, with 9 bases aligning to TRBD1. The germline CDR1 and CDR2 sequences are KGHDR and SFDVKD. V was pared by 3 bases and J by 3 bases, with 3 bases of the junction left unmatched. This CDR3 is 15 amino acids long. CDR3 DNA: TGTGCCACCAGTGATCCGGACAGGGGAACAGATACGCAGTATTTT. Translation: CATSDPDRGTDTQYF.

The chain combines TRBV2 with TRBJ1-2, with TRBD1 matching 9 bases. Germline V gives CDR1 SNHLY, CDR2 FYNNEI. CDR3 length equals 14 residues. The J segment lost 7 bases and the V segment lost 8 bases, leaving 11 bases of the junction unmatched. CDR3 in amino acids: CASQVGTGLSGYTF. The CDR3 region has the DNA TGTGCCAGCCAAGTCGGGACAGGGCTCAGTGGCTACACCTTC.

V and J are TRBV7-2 and TRBJ1-5; D gene unclear. Trimming pared 1 base from V and 7 bases from J, leaving 8 bases between. Germline V lookup: CDR1 SGHTA, CDR2 FQGNSA. The CDR3 spans 13 residues. This CDR3 reads CASSLVANQPQHF. The CDR3 DNA is TGTGCCAGCAGCTTAGTCGCCAACCAGCCCCAGCATTTT. Drawing the rest from reference TRBV7-2 and TRBJ1-5, the complete variable domain is GAGVSQSPSNKVTEKGKDVELRCDPISGHTALYWYRQSLGQGLEFLIYFQGNSAPDKSGLPSDRFSAERTGGSVSTLTIQRTQQEDSAVYLCASSLVANQPQHFGDGTRLSIL.

The chain links TRBV28 to TRBJ2-5; 14 nucleotides line up with TRBD2. V dropped 10 bases and J dropped 2; count of bases not matched to a gene: 12. This CDR3 spans 17 amino acids. Per the germline V gene, CDR1 is MDHEN and CDR2 is SYDVKM. CDR3 DNA sequence: TGTGCCACCTGCATTGGGGGACTAGCGGGGGAACAAGAGACCCAGTACTTC. Translated: CATCIGGLAGEQETQYF.

The chain uses TRBV20-1 and TRBJ2-7, with a tentative D call TRBD2 (5 bases). From germline, CDR1 is DFQATT and CDR2 SNEGSKA (reference sequence). This CDR3 is 11 amino acids long. Trimming took 5 bases from V and 6 from J, leaving 11 bases between them. The CDR3 is CSAYNSAEQYF. Written as DNA, the CDR3 is TGCAGTGCTTATAATAGCGCCGAGCAGTACTTC.

The gene calls are TRBV19 and TRBJ2-1; 10 bases are a match to TRBD2. Germline V CDR1 and CDR2: LNHDA, SQIVND (reference sequence). V was clipped by 5 bases and J by 7 bases; unmatched bases: 8. The CDR3 loop spans 15 amino acids. The CDR3 DNA is TGTGCCAGTAGTGTTCTAGCGGGAGCTCAGAATGAGCAGTTCTTC. Translating it yields CASSVLAGAQNEQFF. The full variable domain, its missing parts supplied by reference TRBV19 and TRBJ2-1, is DGGITQSPKYLFRKEGQNVTLSCEQNLNHDAMYWYRQDPGQGLRLIYYSQIVNDFQKGDIAEGYSVSREKKESFPLTVTSAQKNPTAFYLCASSVLAGAQNEQFFGPGTRLTVL.

The V call is TRBV4-2, the J call TRBJ2-3; no reliable D call. Trimming cost V 2 bases and J 8 bases, with 8 bases left between them. The CDR3 extends over 12 amino acids. Per germline, CDR1 LGHNA and CDR2 YNFKEQ. CDR3 region: CASSQLRSTQYF. The CDR3 nucleotides are TGTGCCAGCAGCCAACTTAGAAGTACGCAGTATTTT.

This clone appeared a few times. The V and J genes are TRBV18 and TRBJ2-7; 13 bases are shared with TRBD2. The CDR3 sequence is 16 residues long. Trimming removed 2 bases from V and 6 bases from J; junction bases left unmatched: 7. Germline values: CDR1 KGHSH, CDR2 LQKENI. The CDR3 reads CASSPETSGGPGEQYF. The CDR3 region has the DNA TGTGCCAGCTCACCAGAGACTAGCGGGGGGCCGGGCGAGCAGTACTTC.

The chain employs TRBV2 and TRBJ2-1, with D uncertain. The V and J ends lost 3 bases and 8 bases respectively, with 5 bases between them. There are 11 residues in the CDR3. Germline V CDR1 and CDR2: SNHLY, FYNNEI. CDR3 in DNA: TGTGCCAGCAGTGATTCGTATGAGCAGTTCTTC. Amino acids: CASSDSYEQFF.

This clone was seen just once. The V gene is TRBV7-9, the J gene TRBJ2-7; possible D gene TRBD1, 5 bases. This CDR3 has 14 residues. The germline gives CDR1 SEHNR, CDR2 FQNEAQ (reference sequence). Trimming took 2 bases from V and 3 from J, leaving 11 bases between them. The CDR3 region has the DNA TGTGCCAGCAGCTTAAGTCAGGGTTTCTACGAGCAGTACTTC. Amino acid sequence: CASSLSQGFYEQYF. The variable domain in full, completed from reference TRBV7-9 and TRBJ2-7, reads DTGVSQNPRHKITKRGQNVTFRCDPISEHNRLYWYRQTLGQGPEFLTYFQNEAQLEKSRLLSDRFSAERPKGSFSTLEIQRTEQGDSAMYLCASSLSQGFYEQYFGPGTRLTVT.

This chain joins TRBV4-3 and TRBJ2-2; possible D gene TRBD2, 5 bases. Per germline, CDR1 LGHNA and CDR2 YSLEER. This CDR3 is built from 17 residues. V shed 0 bases and J shed 5 bases, with 16 bases lying between them. CDR3 bases: TGCGCCAGCAGCCAAGATGGGAGCGGCAGAAGGACCGGGGAGCTGTTTTTT. Translation gives CASSQDGSGRRTGELFF.

This clone has only one observation. This chain joins TRBV28 and TRBJ2-7, with 9 nucleotides matching TRBD1. Germline V gives CDR1 MDHEN, CDR2 SYDVKM. The V and J ends lost 5 bases and 4 bases, in that order; junction bases with no gene match: 6. This CDR3 has 14 amino acids. The CDR3 loop reads CASSITGGEYEQYF. The CDR3 DNA reads TGTGCCAGCAGTATTACAGGGGGCGAGTACGAGCAGTACTTC.

The chain links TRBV7-9 to TRBJ1-2; TRBD1 matches at 8 bases. J was trimmed by 0 bases and V by 2 bases; bases with no gene match: 8. Germline V gene sequence: CDR1 SEHNR, CDR2 FQNEAQ (reference sequence). The CDR3 has 17 residues. CDR3 sequence (DNA): TGTGCCAGCAGCTTACTGAGGTGGGACAGGACTAACTATGGCTACACCTTC. Translation: CASSLLRWDRTNYGYTF. Combining the CDR3 with reference TRBV7-9 and TRBJ1-2 gives the whole variable domain DTGVSQNPRHKITKRGQNVTFRCDPISEHNRLYWYRQTLGQGPEFLTYFQNEAQLEKSRLLSDRFSAERPKGSFSTLEIQRTEQGDSAMYLCASSLLRWDRTNYGYTFGSGTRLTVV.

The chain couples TRBV19 to TRBJ1-1; unclear D gene. Trimming stripped 4 bases from V and 3 bases from J, with 15 bases between. This CDR3 is built from 15 residues. Germline values: CDR1 LNHDA, CDR2 SQIVND (reference sequence). CDR3 region: CASSTAAGAYTEAFF. The DNA of the CDR3 is TGTGCCAGTAGTACCGCAGCGGGAGCCTACACTGAAGCTTTCTTT.

This rearrangement joins TRBV14 to TRBJ1-5; 7 nucleotides line up with TRBD1. This CDR3 region has 16 residues. Germline V gene data show CDR1 as SGHDN and CDR2 as FVKESK. With 0 bases clipped from V and 0 bases from J, the junction kept 2 bases outside the gene matches. The CDR3 reads CASSQDGQDSNQPQHF. The CDR3 bases are TGTGCCAGCAGCCAAGATGGACAGGATAGCAATCAGCCCCAGCATTTT.

This chain connects TRBV28 to TRBJ1-6; the D is unclear. Germline V gene lookup returns CDR1 MDHEN and CDR2 SYDVKM. The CDR3 sequence is 14 residues long. The V end lost 6 bases, the J end lost 10 bases, and 16 bases lay between the germline ends. CDR3 nucleotide sequence: TGTGCCAGCAGGAGCAGGTATAAAGGATCACCCCTCCACTTT. It codes for CASRSRYKGSPLHF.

This chain links TRBV6-2 or TRBV6-3 with TRBJ2-7; TRBD2 aligns across 7 bases. After removal of 5 bases from V and 6 bases from J, the junction contained 13 bases not matched to a gene. There are 15 residues in the CDR3. Germline V gene sequence: CDR1 MNHEY, CDR2 SVGEGT. Here the CDR3 DNA reads TGTGCCAGCAGTAGCGGCGGGTCGGGAGGAGGCGAGCAGTACTTC. Protein product: CASSSGGSGGGEQYF.

This clone was counted a single time. The V and J genes are TRBV7-2 and TRBJ1-2; tentative D call: TRBD1 (6 bases). Germline CDR1 and CDR2: SGHTA and FQGNSA. The V gene lost 5 bases and the J gene lost 2 bases, with 15 bases spanning the gap. The CDR3 is made up of 15 amino acids. The CDR3 sequence: CASSPSLDSNYGYTF. The CDR3 bases are TGTGCCAGCAGCCCTAGCCTGGACAGCAACTATGGCTACACCTTC.

CDR3 nucleotides: TGTGCCAGCAGCTCCCTACTGGCCGGGGAGCTGTTTTTT. It specifies CASSSLLAGELFF. This sequence joins TRBV7-6 and TRBJ2-2, with D uncertain. Germline V lookup: CDR1 SGHVS, CDR2 FNYEAQ. V gave up 4 bases and J gave up 6 bases, with 9 bases separating them. The CDR3 has 13 amino acids.